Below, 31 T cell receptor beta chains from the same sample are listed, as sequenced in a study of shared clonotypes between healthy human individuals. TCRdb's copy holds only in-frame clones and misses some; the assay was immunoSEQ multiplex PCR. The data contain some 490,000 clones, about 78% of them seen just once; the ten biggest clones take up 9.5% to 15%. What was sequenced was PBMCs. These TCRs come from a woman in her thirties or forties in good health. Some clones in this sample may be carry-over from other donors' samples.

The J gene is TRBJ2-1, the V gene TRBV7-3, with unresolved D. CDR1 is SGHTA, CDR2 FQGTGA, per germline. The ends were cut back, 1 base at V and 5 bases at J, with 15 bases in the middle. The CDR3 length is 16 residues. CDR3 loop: CASSLMLAKSHNEQFF. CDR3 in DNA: TGTGCCAGCAGCTTAATGTTAGCAAAGAGCCACAATGAGCAGTTCTTC.

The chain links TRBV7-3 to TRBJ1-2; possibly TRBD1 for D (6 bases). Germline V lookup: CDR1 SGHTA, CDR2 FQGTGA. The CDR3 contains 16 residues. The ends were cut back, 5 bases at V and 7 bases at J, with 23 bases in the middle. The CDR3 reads CASSQIGTPPMGGYTF. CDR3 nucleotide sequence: TGTGCCAGCAGCCAAATCGGGACACCTCCCATGGGTGGCTACACCTTC.

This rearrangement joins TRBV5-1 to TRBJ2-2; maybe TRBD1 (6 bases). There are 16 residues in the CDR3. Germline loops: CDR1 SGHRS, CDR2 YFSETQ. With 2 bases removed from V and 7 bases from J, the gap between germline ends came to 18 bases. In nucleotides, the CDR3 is TGCGCCAGCAGCTTATATGGACAGCAATCGGGCGGGGAGCTGTTTTTT. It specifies CASSLYGQQSGGELFF.

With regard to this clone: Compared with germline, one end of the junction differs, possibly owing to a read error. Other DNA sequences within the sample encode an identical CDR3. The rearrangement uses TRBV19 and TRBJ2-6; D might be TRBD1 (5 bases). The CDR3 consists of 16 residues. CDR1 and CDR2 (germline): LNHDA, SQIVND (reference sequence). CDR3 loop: CASSPDGASGANVLTF. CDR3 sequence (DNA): TGTGCCAGTAGTCCGGACGGTGCCTCTGGGGCCAACGTCCTGACCTTC. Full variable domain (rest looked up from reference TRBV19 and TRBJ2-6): DGGITQSPKYLFRKEGQNVTLSCEQNLNHDAMYWYRQDPGQGLRLIYYSQIVNDFQKGDIAEGYSVSREKKESFPLTVTSAQKNPTAFYLCASSPDGASGANVLTFGAGSRLTVL.

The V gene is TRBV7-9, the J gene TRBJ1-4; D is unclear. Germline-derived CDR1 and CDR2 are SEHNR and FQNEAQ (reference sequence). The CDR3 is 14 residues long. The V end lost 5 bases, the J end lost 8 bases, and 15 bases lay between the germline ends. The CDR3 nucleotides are TGTGCCAGCAGCCCCTGGGCCCCGGGGGAAAAACTGTTTTTT. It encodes CASSPWAPGEKLFF.

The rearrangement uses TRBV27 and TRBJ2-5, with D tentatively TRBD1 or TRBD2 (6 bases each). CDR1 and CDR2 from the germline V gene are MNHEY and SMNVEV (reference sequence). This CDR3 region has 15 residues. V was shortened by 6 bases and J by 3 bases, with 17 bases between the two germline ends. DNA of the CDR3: TGTGCCAGCAGGGGGGGACAACAGATCAAAGAGACCCAGTACTTC. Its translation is CASRGGQQIKETQYF.

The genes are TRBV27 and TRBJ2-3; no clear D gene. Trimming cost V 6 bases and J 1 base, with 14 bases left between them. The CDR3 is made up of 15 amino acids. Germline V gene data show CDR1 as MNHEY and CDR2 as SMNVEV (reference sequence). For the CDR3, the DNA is TGTGCCAGCAGAGGCCTACAGTGGGGCACAGATACGCAGTATTTT. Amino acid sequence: CASRGLQWGTDTQYF.

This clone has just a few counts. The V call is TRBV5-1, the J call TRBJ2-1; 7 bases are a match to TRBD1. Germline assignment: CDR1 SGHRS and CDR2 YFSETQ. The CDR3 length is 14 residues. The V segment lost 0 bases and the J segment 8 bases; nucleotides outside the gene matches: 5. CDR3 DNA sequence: TGCGCCAGCAGCTTGGTAGAGGGGGCCTATGAGCAGTTCTTC. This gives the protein CASSLVEGAYEQFF. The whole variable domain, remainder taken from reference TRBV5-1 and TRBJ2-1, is KAGVTQTPRYLIKTRGQQVTLSCSPISGHRSVSWYQQTPGQGLQFLFEYFSETQRNKGNFPGRFSGRQFSNSRSEMNVSTLELGDSALYLCASSLVEGAYEQFFGPGTRLTVL.

CDR3 region: CSAPDQTEAFF. As DNA, the CDR3 is TGCAGTGCTCCCGATCAGACTGAAGCTTTCTTT. The genes are TRBV20-1 and TRBJ1-1, with D unresolved. V dropped 5 bases and J dropped 5 bases, with 9 bases sitting between them. The CDR3 contains 11 residues. Germline V gene lookup returns CDR1 DFQATT and CDR2 SNEGSKA (reference sequence).

As DNA, the CDR3 is TGTGCCAGCAGCAAAGCCCTTGGGGCCGGACCCGCTTACAATGAGCAGTTCTTC. This gives the protein CASSKALGAGPAYNEQFF. The chain recombines TRBV21-1 with TRBJ2-1; the DNA was not used to check the table's D call, TRBD1. TRBV21-1 has pseudogene status. The CDR3 has 18 amino acids.

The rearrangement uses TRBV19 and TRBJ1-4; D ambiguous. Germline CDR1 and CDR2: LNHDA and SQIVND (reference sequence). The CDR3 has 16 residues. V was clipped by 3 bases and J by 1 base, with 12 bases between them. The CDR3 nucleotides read TGTGCCAGTAGTATGTGGGGAGCCGGAACTAATGAAAAACTGTTTTTT. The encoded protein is CASSMWGAGTNEKLFF.

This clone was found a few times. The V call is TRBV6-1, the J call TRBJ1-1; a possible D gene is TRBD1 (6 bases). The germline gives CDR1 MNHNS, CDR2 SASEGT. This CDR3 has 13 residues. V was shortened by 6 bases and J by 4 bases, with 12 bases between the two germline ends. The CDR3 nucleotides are TGTGCCAGCAGGGACAGAGACATCACTGAAGCTTTCTTT. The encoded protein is CASRDRDITEAFF.

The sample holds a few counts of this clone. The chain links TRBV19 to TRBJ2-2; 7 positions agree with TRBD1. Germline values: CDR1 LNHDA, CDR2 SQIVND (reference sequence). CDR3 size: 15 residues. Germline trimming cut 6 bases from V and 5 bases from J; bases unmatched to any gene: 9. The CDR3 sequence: CASSRQGRRTGELFF. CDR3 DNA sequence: TGTGCCAGTAGCCGACAGGGAAGGCGGACCGGGGAGCTGTTTTTT.

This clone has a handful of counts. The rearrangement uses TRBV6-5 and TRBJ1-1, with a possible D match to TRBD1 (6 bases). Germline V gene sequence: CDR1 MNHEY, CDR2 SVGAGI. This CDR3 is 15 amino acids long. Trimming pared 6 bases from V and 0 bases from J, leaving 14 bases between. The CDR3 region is CASSLNRDLNTEAFF. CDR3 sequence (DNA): TGTGCCAGCAGCTTGAACAGGGACCTGAACACTGAAGCTTTCTTT.

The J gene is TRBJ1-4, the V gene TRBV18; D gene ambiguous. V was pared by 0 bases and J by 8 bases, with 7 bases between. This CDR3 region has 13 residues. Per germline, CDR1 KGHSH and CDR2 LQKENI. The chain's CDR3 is CASSPPSWEKLFF. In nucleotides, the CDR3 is TGTGCCAGCTCACCACCGTCTTGGGAAAAACTGTTTTTT.

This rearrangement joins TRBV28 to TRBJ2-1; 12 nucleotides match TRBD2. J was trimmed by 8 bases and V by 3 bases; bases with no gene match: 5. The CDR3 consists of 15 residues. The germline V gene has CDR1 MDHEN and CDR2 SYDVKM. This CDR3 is CASSLTASGRDEQFF. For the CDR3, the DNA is TGTGCCAGCAGTTTGACGGCTAGCGGGAGGGATGAGCAGTTCTTC.

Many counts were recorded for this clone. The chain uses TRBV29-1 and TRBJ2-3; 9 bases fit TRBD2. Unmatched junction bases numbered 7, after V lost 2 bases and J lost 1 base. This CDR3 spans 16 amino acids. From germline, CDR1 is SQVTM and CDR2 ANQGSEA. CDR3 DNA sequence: TGCAGCGTTGAAATCCTCGGCGGGGGGGGCACAGATACGCAGTATTTT. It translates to CSVEILGGGGTDTQYF.

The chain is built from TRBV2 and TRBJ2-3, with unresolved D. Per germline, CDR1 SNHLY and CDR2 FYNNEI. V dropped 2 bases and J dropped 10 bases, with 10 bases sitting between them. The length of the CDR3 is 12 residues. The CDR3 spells CASSEPRGAQYF. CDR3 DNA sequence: TGTGCCAGCAGTGAACCCCGCGGTGCGCAGTATTTT.

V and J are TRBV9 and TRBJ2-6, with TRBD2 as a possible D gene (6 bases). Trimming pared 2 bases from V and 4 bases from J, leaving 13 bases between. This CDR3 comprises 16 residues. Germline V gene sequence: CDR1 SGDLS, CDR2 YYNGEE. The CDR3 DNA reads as TGTGCCAGCAGCGTTTCCGGGAGAGCCGGGGCCAACGTCCTGACTTTC. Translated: CASSVSGRAGANVLTF. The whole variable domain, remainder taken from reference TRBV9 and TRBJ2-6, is DSGVTQTPKHLITATGQRVTLRCSPRSGDLSVYWYQQSLDQGLQFLIQYYNGEERAKGNILERFSAQQFPDLHSELNLSSLELGDSALYFCASSVSGRAGANVLTFGAGSRLTVL.

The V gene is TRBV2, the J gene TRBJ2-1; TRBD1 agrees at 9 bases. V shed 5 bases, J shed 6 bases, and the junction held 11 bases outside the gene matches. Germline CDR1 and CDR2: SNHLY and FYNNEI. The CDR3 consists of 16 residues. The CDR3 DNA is TGTGCCAGCAGTCCCGACGGGACAGGGTTGGGCAATGAGCAGTTCTTC. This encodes CASSPDGTGLGNEQFF.

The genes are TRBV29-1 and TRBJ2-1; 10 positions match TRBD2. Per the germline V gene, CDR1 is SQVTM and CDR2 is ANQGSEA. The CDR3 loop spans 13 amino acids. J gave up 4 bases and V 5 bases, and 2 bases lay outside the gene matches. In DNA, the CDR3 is TGCAGCGTTTCTAGCGGGGGTTACAATGAGCAGTTCTTC. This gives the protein CSVSSGGYNEQFF.

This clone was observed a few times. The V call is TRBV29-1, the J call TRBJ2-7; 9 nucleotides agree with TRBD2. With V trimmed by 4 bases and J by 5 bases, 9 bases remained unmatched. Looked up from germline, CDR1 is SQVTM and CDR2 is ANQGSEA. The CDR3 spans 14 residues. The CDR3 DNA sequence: TGCAGCGTTGTGGGCGGGAGGGCTCTCGACGAGCAGTACTTC. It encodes CSVVGGRALDEQYF.

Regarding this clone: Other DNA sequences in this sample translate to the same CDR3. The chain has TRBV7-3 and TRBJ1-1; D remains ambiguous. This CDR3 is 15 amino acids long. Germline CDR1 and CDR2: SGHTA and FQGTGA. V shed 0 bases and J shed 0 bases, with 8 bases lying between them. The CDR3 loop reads CASSLTGGLNTEAFF. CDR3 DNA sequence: TGTGCCAGCAGCTTAACCGGCGGGCTGAACACTGAAGCTTTCTTT.

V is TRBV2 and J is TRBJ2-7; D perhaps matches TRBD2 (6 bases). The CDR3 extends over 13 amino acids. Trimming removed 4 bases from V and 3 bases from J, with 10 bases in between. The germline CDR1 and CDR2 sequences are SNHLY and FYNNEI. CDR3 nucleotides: TGTGCCAGCAGTGCCCGGGGACTCTACGAGCAGTACTTC. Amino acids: CASSARGLYEQYF.

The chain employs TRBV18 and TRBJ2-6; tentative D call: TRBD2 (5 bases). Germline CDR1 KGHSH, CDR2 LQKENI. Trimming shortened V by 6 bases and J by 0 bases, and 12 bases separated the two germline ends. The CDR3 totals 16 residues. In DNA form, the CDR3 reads TGTGCCAGCTCGTCCGGACTTTTCTCTGGGGCCAACGTCCTGACTTTC. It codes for CASSSGLFSGANVLTF.

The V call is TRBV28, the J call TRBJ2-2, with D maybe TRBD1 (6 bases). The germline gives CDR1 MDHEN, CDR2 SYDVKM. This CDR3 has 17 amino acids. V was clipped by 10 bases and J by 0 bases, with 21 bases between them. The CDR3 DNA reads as TGTGCCACCACTCGTCCAGGGGTCCCCCCGAACACCGGGGAGCTGTTTTTT. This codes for CATTRPGVPPNTGELFF.

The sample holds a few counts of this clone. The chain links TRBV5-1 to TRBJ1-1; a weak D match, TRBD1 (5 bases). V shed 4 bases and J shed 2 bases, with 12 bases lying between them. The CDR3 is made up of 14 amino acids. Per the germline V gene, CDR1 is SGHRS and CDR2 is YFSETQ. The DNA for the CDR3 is TGCGCCAGCAGCAGCAGACAGAGAAACACTGAAGCTTTCTTT. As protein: CASSSRQRNTEAFF.

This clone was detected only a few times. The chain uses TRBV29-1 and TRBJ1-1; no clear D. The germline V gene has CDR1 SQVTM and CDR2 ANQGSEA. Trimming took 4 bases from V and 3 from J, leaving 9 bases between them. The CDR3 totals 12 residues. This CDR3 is CSVASWDTEAFF. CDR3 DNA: TGCAGCGTTGCCAGTTGGGACACTGAAGCTTTCTTT.

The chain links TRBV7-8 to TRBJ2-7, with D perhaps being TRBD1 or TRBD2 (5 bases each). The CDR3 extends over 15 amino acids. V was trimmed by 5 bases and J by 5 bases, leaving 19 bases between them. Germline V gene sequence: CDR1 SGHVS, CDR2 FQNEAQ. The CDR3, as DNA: TGTGCCAGCAGCCTTAGAGCGTGGGGGAGTAACGAGCAGTACTTC. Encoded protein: CASSLRAWGSNEQYF.

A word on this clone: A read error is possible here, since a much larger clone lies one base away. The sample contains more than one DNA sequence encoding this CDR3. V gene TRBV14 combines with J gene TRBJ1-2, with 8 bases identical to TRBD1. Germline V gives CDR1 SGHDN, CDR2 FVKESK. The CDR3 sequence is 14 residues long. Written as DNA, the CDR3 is TGTGCCAGCAGCCCCCGACAGGGGTACTACGGCTACACCTTC. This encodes CASSPRQGYYGYTF.

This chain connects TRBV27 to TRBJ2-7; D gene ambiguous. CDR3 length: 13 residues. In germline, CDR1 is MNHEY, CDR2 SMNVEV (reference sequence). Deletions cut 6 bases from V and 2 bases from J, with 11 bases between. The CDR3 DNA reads TGTGCCAGCAGCCCTGGACCAACCTACGAGCAGTACTTC. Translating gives CASSPGPTYEQYF.